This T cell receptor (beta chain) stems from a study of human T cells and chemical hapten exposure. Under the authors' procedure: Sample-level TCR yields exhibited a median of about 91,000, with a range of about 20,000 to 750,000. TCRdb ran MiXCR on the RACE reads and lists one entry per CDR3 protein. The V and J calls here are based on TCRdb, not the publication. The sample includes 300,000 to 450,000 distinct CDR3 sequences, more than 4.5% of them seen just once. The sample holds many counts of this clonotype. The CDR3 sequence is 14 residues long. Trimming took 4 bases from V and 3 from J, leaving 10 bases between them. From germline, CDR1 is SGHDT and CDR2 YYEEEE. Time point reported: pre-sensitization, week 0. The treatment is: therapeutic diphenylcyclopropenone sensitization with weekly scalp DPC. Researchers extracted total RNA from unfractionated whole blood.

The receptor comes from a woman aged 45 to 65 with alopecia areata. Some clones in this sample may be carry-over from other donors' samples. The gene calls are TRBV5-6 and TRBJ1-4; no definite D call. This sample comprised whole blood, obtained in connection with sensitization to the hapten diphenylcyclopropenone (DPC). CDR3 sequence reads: CASSPQPSNEKLFF. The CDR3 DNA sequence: TGTGCCAGCAGCCCACAGCCGTCTAATGAAAAACTGTTTTTT.